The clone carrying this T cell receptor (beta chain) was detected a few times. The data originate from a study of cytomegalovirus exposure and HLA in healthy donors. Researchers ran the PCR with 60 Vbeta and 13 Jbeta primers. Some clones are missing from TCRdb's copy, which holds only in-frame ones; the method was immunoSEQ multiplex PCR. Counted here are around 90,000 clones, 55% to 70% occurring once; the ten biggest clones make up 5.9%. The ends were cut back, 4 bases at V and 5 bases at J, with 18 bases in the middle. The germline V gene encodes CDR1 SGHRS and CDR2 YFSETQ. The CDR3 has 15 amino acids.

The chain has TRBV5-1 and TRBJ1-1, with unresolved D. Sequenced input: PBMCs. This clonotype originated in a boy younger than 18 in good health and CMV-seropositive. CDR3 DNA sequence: TGCGCCAGCAGCCCGAGTTTGGGTGGGAGGACTGAAGCTTTCTTT. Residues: CASSPSLGGRTEAFF.